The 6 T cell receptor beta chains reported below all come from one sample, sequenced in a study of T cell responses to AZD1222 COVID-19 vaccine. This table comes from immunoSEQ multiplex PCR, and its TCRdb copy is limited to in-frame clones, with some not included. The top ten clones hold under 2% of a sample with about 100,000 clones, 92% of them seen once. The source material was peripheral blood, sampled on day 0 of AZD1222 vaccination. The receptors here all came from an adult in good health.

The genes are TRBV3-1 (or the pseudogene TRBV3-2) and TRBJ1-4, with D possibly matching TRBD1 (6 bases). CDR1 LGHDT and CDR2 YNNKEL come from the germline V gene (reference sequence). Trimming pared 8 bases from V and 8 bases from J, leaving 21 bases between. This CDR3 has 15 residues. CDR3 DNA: TGTGCCAGCGGAGACGATCGGGGGGCGAGGGAAAAACTGTTTTTT. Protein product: CASGDDRGAREKLFF.

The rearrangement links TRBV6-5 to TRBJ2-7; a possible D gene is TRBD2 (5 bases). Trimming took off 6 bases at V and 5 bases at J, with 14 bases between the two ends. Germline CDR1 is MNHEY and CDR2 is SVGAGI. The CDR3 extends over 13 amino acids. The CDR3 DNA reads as TGTGCCAGCAGGCTAAAGGGAGTCGACGAGCAGTACTTC. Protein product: CASRLKGVDEQYF.

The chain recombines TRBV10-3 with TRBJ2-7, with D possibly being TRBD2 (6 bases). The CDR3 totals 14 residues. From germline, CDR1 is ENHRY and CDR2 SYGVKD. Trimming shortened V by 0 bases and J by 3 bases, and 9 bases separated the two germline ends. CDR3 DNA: TGTGCCATCAGTGAGTCCGGGGGACTCTACGAGCAGTACTTC. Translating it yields CAISESGGLYEQYF.

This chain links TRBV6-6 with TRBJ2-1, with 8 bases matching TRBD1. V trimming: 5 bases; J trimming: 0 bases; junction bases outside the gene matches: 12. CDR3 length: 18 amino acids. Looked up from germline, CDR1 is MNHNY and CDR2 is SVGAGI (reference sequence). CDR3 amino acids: CASSPPSGQGSSYNEQFF. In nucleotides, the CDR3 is TGTGCCAGCAGTCCACCTTCTGGACAGGGTAGCTCCTACAATGAGCAGTTCTTC.

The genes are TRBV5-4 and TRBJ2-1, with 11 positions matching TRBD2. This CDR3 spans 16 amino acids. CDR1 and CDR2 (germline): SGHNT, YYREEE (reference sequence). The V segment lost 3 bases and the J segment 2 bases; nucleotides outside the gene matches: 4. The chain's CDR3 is CASSSPTSGTYNEQFF. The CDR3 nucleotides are TGTGCCAGCAGCTCCCCGACTAGCGGGACCTACAATGAGCAGTTCTTC.

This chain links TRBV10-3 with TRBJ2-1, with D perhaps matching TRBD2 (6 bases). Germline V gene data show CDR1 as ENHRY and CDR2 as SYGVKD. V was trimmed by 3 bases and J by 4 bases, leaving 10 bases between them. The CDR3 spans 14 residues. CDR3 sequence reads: CAISDAGTYNEQFF. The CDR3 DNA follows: TGTGCCATCAGTGATGCGGGAACGTACAATGAGCAGTTCTTC.